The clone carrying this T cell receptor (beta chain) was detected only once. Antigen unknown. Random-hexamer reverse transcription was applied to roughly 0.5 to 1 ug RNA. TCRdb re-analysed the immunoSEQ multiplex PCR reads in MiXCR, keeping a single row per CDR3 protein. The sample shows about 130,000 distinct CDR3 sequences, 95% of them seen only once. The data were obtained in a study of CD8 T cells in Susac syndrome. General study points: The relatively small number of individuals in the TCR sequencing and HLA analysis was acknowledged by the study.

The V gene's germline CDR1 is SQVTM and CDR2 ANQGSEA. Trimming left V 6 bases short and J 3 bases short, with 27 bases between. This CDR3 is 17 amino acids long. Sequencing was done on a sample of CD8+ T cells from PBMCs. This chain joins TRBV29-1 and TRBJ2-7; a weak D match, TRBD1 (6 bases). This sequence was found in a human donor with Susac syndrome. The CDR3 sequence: CSVTSPGHRESGYEQYF. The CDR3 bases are TGCAGCGTCACATCCCCGGGCCACAGGGAGAGCGGCTACGAGCAGTACTTC.